The 20 T cell receptor beta chains below all came from one sample that was sequenced in a study of tumor and adjacent non-tumor tissue in lung cancer. TCRbeta libraries were built with three rounds of nested PCR, modified from ARM-PCR. Using its own MiXCR run on the multiplex PCR reads, TCRdb lists one record per CDR3 protein. Seen here are 98,000 or so distinct CDR3 sequences, 80% observed once, and the top ten hold about 30%. RNA was extracted from bulk tissue without any cell sorting. The normal lung tissue was taken more than 3 cm from the tumor edge. Sequenced sample: distant non-tumor lung tissue. Receptor source: a man between 60 and 70 years old with small cell lung cancer.

Turning to this clonotype: The junction does not match germline at one end; this may be a read error. The rearrangement uses TRBV5-1 and TRBJ2-1, with a possible D match to TRBD2 (5 bases). Germline assignment: CDR1 SGHRS and CDR2 YFSETQ. This CDR3 has 15 residues. The CDR3: CASSLDRAGLNGQFF. The CDR3 coding sequence is TGTGCCAGCAGCTTGGATCGGGCGGGCCTCAATGGGCAGTTCTTC. The full variable domain, rest sourced from reference TRBV5-1 and TRBJ2-1, is KAGVTQTPRYLIKTRGQQVTLSCSPISGHRSVSWYQQTPGQGLQFLFEYFSETQRNKGNFPGRFSGRQFSNSRSEMNVSTLELGDSALYLCASSLDRAGLNGQFFGPGTRLTVL.

As regards this clonotype: A read error is likely, as this CDR3 ends without the conserved phenylalanine or tryptophan. The chain recombines TRBV10-3 with TRBJ2-1; D call uncertain. Germline CDR1 ENHRY, CDR2 SYGVKD. This CDR3 region has 12 residues. In nucleotides, the CDR3 is TGTGCTATCAGTGGAGTAGCAGATGAGCAGTTCCTC. Translating it yields CAISGVADEQFL.

This clonotype occurred once. This rearrangement joins TRBV6-2 or TRBV6-3 to TRBJ1-5, with D hard to call. CDR1 is MNHEY, CDR2 SVGEGT, per germline. The CDR3 has 11 amino acids. Trimming took off 8 bases at V and 10 bases at J, with 12 bases between the two ends. The CDR3: CASGDGRPQHF. Here the CDR3 DNA reads TGTGCCAGCGGGGATGGTCGACCCCAGCATTTT.

This clonotype came up many times. The chain is built from TRBV4-2 and TRBJ1-5, with a weak D call TRBD1 (5 bases). The germline CDR1 and CDR2 sequences are LGHNA and YNFKEQ. V was trimmed by 2 bases and J by 7 bases, leaving 12 bases between them. The CDR3 has 14 residues. Here the CDR3 reads CASSQNSGDQPQHF. The DNA of the CDR3 is TGTGCCAGCAGCCAAAACAGTGGGGACCAGCCCCAGCATTTT.

A note on this clonotype: The junction shows a germline mismatch at one end, possibly a read error. The rearrangement uses TRBV4-1 and TRBJ2-7; 8 bases agree with TRBD2. The CDR3 contains 16 residues. Germline V gene sequence: CDR1 MGHRA, CDR2 YSYEKL. The CDR3 DNA follows: TGCTCCAGCAGCCAAGCCCCATCTGGACTAGCTCACGAGCGGTACTTC. Translating gives CSSSQAPSGLAHERYF.

Comment on this clonotype: At one boundary the junction diverges from the germline segment, which might be a read error. The chain carries TRBV6-2 or TRBV6-3 and TRBJ2-1, with unresolved D. Germline assignment: CDR1 MNHEY and CDR2 SVGEGT. The CDR3 has 15 amino acids. CDR3 nucleotide sequence: TGTGCCAGCAATTACAACGGGTCGGAGTACAATGAGCAGTTCTTC. This codes for CASNYNGSEYNEQFF.

The chain recombines TRBV6-1 with TRBJ1-4, with no clear D. Looked up from germline, CDR1 is MNHNS and CDR2 is SASEGT. The CDR3 consists of 15 residues. Trimming pared 4 bases from V and 15 bases from J, leaving 24 bases between. The CDR3 sequence is CASSAMTGGGENLFF. The DNA of the CDR3 is TGTGCCAGCAGTGCTATGACGGGAGGTGGTGAAAATTTGTTTTTT.

Regarding this clonotype: A read error is possible here, since a much larger clone lies one base away. The chain links TRBV20-1 to TRBJ2-3; 7 nucleotides match TRBD2. Germline assignment: CDR1 DFQATT and CDR2 SNEGSKA (reference sequence). Trimming removed 7 bases from V and 6 bases from J; junction bases left unmatched: 4. This CDR3 has 11 residues. CDR3 region: CSGGGEDTQYF. CDR3 sequence (DNA): TGCAGTGGTGGGGGGGAGGATACGCAGTATTTT.

This rearrangement joins TRBV28 to TRBJ2-7, with TRBD2 matching over 7 bases. Germline assignment: CDR1 MDHEN and CDR2 SYDVKM. The CDR3 is made up of 18 amino acids. The CDR3 sequence: CASLSGGLTSRVDYEQYV. The CDR3 DNA is TGTGCCAGCTTAAGTGGGGGGTTGACTAGCAGGGTGGACTACGAGCAATACGTC.

The chain joins TRBV11-2 to TRBJ2-1; 8 positions agree with TRBD2. The germline CDR1 and CDR2 sequences are SGHAT and FQNNGV. The junction had 16 bases not matched to a gene; V was cut back by 6 bases and J by 3 bases. The CDR3 sequence is 18 residues long. The DNA of the CDR3 is TGTGCCAGCAGACTAGGAGTGGCGGGAGGCTACTACTACAATGAGCAGTTCTTC. Amino acid sequence: CASRLGVAGGYYYNEQFF.

Of note for this clonotype: One junction end disagrees with the germline gene, perhaps due to a read error. CDR3 DNA: TGTGTCAGCAGCTCGGAACTTGGGGAGACCCAGTACTTC. Amino acid sequence: CVSSSELGETQYF. The chain employs TRBV11-2 and TRBJ2-5; the D is unclear. The CDR3 runs to 13 residues. CDR1 and CDR2 from the germline V gene are SGHAT and FQNNGV. The complete variable domain, with remaining parts taken from reference TRBV11-2 and TRBJ2-5, reads EAGVAQSPRYKIIEKRQSVAFWCNPISGHATLYWYQQILGQGPKLLIQFQNNGVVDDSQLPKDRFSAERLKGVDSTLKIQPAKLEDSAVYLCVSSSELGETQYFGPGTRLLVL.

A remark on this clonotype: A read error may be the cause here, since a much bigger clone is one base away. V is TRBV20-1 and J is TRBJ2-1; 7 bases align to TRBD2. Looked up from germline, CDR1 is DFQATT and CDR2 is SNEGSKA (reference sequence). The CDR3 runs to 14 residues. The chain's CDR3 is CSARDGLGSNEQIF. The DNA for the CDR3 is TGCAGTGCTAGAGATGGACTAGGGAGCAATGAGCAGATCTTC.

This clonotype has a count of ten or more. The V and J genes are TRBV4-2 and TRBJ1-4; 7 nucleotides line up with TRBD1. Per germline, CDR1 LGHNA and CDR2 YNFKEQ. V was pared by 2 bases and J by 3 bases, with 6 bases of the junction left unmatched. The CDR3 consists of 16 residues. The CDR3 region is CASSQTDRRANEKLFF. The CDR3 bases are TGTGCCAGCAGCCAAACGGACAGGCGGGCTAATGAAAAACTGTTTTTT.

Notes on this clonotype: A much bigger clone sits one base away, suggesting this may be a read error. The rearrangement uses TRBV7-9 and TRBJ2-7; 8 bases match TRBD2. CDR3 size: 11 residues. CDR1 SEHNR and CDR2 FQNEAQ come from the germline V gene (reference sequence). CDR3 protein: CVSEGLGEQYF. In DNA form, the CDR3 reads TGTGTCAGCGAGGGACTAGGGGAGCAGTACTTC. The variable domain in full, completed from reference TRBV7-9 and TRBJ2-7, reads DTGVSQNPRHKITKRGQNVTFRCDPISEHNRLYWYRQTLGQGPEFLTYFQNEAQLEKSRLLSDRFSAERPKGSFSTLEIQRTEQGDSAMYLCVSEGLGEQYFGPGTRLTVT.

Comments on this clonotype: A read error may explain this, as a much larger clone is one base away. V is TRBV28 and J is TRBJ1-1; D not resolved. CDR1 is MDHEN and CDR2 is SYDVKM in the germline V gene. The length of the CDR3 is 11 residues. The V end was cut by 6 bases, the J end by 9 bases, with 11 bases between. CDR3 bases: TGTGCCAGCAGCTTAAAGGAGAAAGCTTTCTTT. This encodes CASSLKEKAFF.

Notes on this clonotype: A much larger clone is a single base away; this may be a read error. This chain uses TRBV28 with TRBJ1-1; D is unclear. From germline, CDR1 is MDHEN and CDR2 SYDVKM. The CDR3 runs 15 residues. V gave up 4 bases and J gave up 1 base, with 13 bases separating them. This CDR3 reads CASSSSRGRNTEAFF. CDR3 nucleotide sequence: TGTGCCAGCAGTTCATCCCGCGGGAGGAACACTGAAGCTTTCTTT.

The rearrangement uses TRBV6-6 and TRBJ1-2; no definite D call. CDR3 length: 10 residues. The germline gives CDR1 MNHNY, CDR2 SVGAGI (reference sequence). CDR3 protein: CVRSLVGYTF. CDR3 coding DNA: TGTGTCAGAAGCCTCGTTGGCTACACCTTC.

A note on this clonotype: Being one base from a much bigger clone, this may be a read error. This sequence joins TRBV28 and TRBJ2-7; 12 bases line up with TRBD1. This CDR3 has 16 residues. CDR1 MDHEN and CDR2 SYDVKM come from the germline V gene. Trimming removed 5 bases from V and 8 bases from J; junction bases left unmatched: 13. The CDR3 protein is CASSPPGTGGIYKQYF. The CDR3 DNA reads TGTGCCAGCAGTCCCCCGGGGACAGGGGGCATTTACAAGCAGTACTTC.

In regard to this clonotype: One end of the junction fails to match germline, which may point to a read error. This sequence joins TRBV4-2 and TRBJ1-6; unclear D gene. This CDR3 is 16 amino acids long. Germline assignment: CDR1 LGHNA and CDR2 YNFKEQ. CDR3 nucleotide sequence: TGTGCCAGCCGCCAAGTCCTCATGGGTGTCAATTCACCCCTCCACTTT. Amino acids: CASRQVLMGVNSPLHF.

This clonotype has a count of ten or more. The chain couples TRBV7-9 to TRBJ1-2, with D tentatively TRBD1 (5 bases). CDR3 length: 13 residues. The germline CDR1 and CDR2 sequences are SEHNR and FQNEAQ (reference sequence). Between the trimmed V and J ends, which lost 4 bases and 8 bases, there was a span of 14 bases. This CDR3 is CASSSGTMVGYTF. The CDR3 nucleotides read TGTGCCAGCAGCTCCGGGACGATGGTGGGCTACACCTTC.